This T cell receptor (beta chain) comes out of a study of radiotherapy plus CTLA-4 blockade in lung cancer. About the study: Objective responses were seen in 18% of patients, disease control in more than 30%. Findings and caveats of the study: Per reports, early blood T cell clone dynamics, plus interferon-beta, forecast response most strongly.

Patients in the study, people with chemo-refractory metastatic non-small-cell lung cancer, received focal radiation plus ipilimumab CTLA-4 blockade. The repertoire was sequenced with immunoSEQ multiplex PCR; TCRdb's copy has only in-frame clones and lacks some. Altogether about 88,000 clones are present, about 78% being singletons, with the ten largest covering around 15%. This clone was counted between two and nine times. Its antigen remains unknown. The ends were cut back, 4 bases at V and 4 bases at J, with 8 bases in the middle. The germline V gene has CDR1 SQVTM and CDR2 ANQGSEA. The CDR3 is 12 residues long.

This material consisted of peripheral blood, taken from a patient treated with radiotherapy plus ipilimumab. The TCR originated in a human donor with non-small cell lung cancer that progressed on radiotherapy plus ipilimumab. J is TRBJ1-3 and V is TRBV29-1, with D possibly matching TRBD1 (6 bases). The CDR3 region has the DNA TGCAGCGTTGCAGGGGTAGGAAACACCATATATTTT. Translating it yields CSVAGVGNTIYF.